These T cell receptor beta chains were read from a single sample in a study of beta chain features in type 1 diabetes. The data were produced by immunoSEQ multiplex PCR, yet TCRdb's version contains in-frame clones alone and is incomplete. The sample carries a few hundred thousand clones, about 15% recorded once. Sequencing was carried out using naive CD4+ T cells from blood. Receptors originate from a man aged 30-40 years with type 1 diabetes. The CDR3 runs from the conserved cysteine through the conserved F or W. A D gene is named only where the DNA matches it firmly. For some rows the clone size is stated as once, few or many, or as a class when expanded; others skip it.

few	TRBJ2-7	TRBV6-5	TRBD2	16	TGTGCCAGCAGTTACCAGACTAGCGGGAGGCCCTACGAGCAGTACTTC	CASSYQTSGRPYEQYF
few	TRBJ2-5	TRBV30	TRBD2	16	TGTGCCTGGAGTCCGGGACTAGCGGGAGGGTATGAGACCCAGTACTTC	CAWSPGLAGGYETQYF
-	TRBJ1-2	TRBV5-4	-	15	TGTGCCAGCAGCTTAAAACAGGGCGTATTCTATGGCTACACCTTC	CASSLKQGVFYGYTF
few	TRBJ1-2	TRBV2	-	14	TGTGCCAGCAGTGGTTCAGGGGTTGGCTATGGCTACACCTTC	CASSGSGVGYGYTF
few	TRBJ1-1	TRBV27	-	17	TGTGCCAGCATAGATCGGCCGAGACAGGTCTTGAACACTGAAGCTTTCTTT	CASIDRPRQVLNTEAFF
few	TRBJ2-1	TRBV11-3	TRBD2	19	TGTGCCAGCAGCTTAGTGGCTAGCGGGGGTCCTCGCTCCTACAATGAGCAGTTCTTC	CASSLVASGGPRSYNEQFF
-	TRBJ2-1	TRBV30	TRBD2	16	TGTGCCTGGAGTGTTGGGGAGGGGATCTTCCTAAATGAGCAGTTCTTC	CAWSVGEGIFLNEQFF
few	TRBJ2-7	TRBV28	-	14	TGTGCCAGCATTGGGGGCGGTGTCTCCCACGAGCAGTACTTC	CASIGGGVSHEQYF
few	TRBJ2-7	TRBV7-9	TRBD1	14	TGTGCCAGCAGCTCGGGACAGGGGGCCTACGAGCAGTACTTC	CASSSGQGAYEQYF
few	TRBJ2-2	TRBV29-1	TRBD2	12	TGCAGCGGGACTAGCGTCACCGGGGAGCTGTTTTTT	CSGTSVTGELFF
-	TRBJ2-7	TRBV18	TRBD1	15	TGTGCCAGCTCACCCGGGACAGCCAGGAGCTACGAGCAGTACTTC	CASSPGTARSYEQYF
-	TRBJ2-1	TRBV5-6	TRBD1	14	TGTGCCAGCAGCGACAGGGTCCCCTACAATGAGCAGTTCTTC	CASSDRVPYNEQFF
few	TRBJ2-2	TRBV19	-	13	TGTGCCACCCCAGGAGGGAACACCGGGGAGCTGTTTTTT	CATPGGNTGELFF
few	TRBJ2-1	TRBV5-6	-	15	TGTGCCAGCAGCTTGGGACTGGGGGCGGACAATGAGCAGTTCTTC	CASSLGLGADNEQFF
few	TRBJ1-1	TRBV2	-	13	TGTGCCAGCAAAATCCGGGAAGACACTGAAGCTTTCTTT	CASKIREDTEAFF
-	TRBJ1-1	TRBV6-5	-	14	TGTGCCAGCTGCCGGGGGGGGATTTGGACTGAAGCTTTCTTT	CASCRGGIWTEAFF
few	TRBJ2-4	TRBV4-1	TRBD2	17	TGCGCCAGCAGCCAACCCACTAGCGGGGGTTCCAAAAACATTCAGTACTTC	CASSQPTSGGSKNIQYF
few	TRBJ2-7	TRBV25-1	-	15	TGTGCCAGCAGTGCATATCAAGGGGGTTCAAGCGAGCAGTACTTC	CASSAYQGGSSEQYF
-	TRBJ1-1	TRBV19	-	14	TGTGCCAGTAGTACAGGGAGGGATACCACTGAAGCTTTCTTT	CASSTGRDTTEAFF
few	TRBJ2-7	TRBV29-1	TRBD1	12	TGCAGCGGGGGACAGGGGGCGCGAGAGCAGTACTTC	CSGGQGAREQYF
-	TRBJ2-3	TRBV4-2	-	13	TGTGCCAGCAGGTATAGCGGTACAGATACGCAGTATTTT	CASRYSGTDTQYF
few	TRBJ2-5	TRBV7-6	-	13	TGTGCCAGCAGCTTAGACGAGCAAGAGACCCAGTACTTC	CASSLDEQETQYF